Listed below are T cell receptor beta chains from one sample, sequenced in a study of glioma-infiltrating T cells. One entry per CDR3 protein results from TCRdb running MiXCR on the multiplex PCR reads. The sample lists about 140,000 distinct CDR3 sequences, 35% to 50% seen once, with about a fifth in the top ten. Sequenced input: glioma tissue, nonneoplastic brain tissue, or PBMCs (not recorded which). The source is a human donor with low-grade glioma or glioblastoma, undergoing nonglioma brain surgery, or in good health (not recorded which). Both conserved end residues are part of each CDR3. The D gene is left open where the match is weak.

D: -; J: TRBJ2-7; V: TRBV7-8; length: 15; CDR3: CASSLGRQSSYEQYF
D: -; J: TRBJ2-1; V: TRBV6-4; length: 13; CDR3: CASSDSTTDEQFF
D: -; J: TRBJ2-3; V: TRBV9; length: 12; CDR3: CASRGLGDTQYF
D: TRBD1; J: TRBJ2-1; V: TRBV27; length: 15; CDR3: CASSPGTGDYNEQFF
D: TRBD1; J: TRBJ2-3; V: TRBV12-3/TRBV12-4; length: 14; CDR3: CATGRGTGKDTQYF
D: -; J: TRBJ2-2; V: TRBV12-3/TRBV12-4; length: 15; CDR3: CASSLLRAGTGELFF
D: TRBD1; J: TRBJ2-7; V: TRBV27; length: 13; CDR3: CASSGQGAREQYF
D: -; J: TRBJ2-3; V: TRBV18; length: 14; CDR3: CASSRDLGPHTQYF
D: TRBD1; J: TRBJ1-1; V: TRBV24-1; length: 14; CDR3: CATSGQGTFTEAFF
D: TRBD1; J: TRBJ2-2; V: TRBV24-1; length: 17; CDR3: CATSDPTGGPNTGELFF
D: TRBD1; J: TRBJ1-1; V: TRBV20-1; length: 16; CDR3: CSASQLGTGMNTETFF
D: -; J: TRBJ2-7; V: TRBV20-1; length: 10; CDR3: CSASGNEQYF
D: -; J: TRBJ1-3; V: TRBV28; length: 13; CDR3: CASSPGLGNIIYF
D: -; J: TRBJ1-5; V: TRBV12-3/TRBV12-4; length: 12; CDR3: CASSRSTRTQHF
D: -; J: TRBJ2-3; V: TRBV7-3; length: 15; CDR3: CASSLGTSITDTQYF
D: -; J: TRBJ1-2; V: TRBV6-1; length: 14; CDR3: CASSLLGRPNGYTF
D: TRBD1; J: TRBJ1-2; V: TRBV12-3/TRBV12-4; length: 13; CDR3: CASSFYGRGSYTF